This T cell receptor (delta chain) comes out of a study of gammadelta T cells in human blood (dated by TCRdb to 2018 to 2020). The study at large found these results: The study reported that microbial exposure appeared to drive polyclonal expansion of innate gamma-delta T cells immediately after birth.

The library was generated by RT-PCR. For sequencing, an Illumina MiSeq was employed. The public reads were reprocessed by TCRdb using CATT, and rows of matching DNA were later combined. The sample table records over 1,000 delta-chain clones; about 1.5% of these occur just once. The ten largest clonotypes hold 15% of the sample. Relative to its sample, this clone is medium-sized (0.01 to 0.1%). What antigen it recognizes has not been identified. No clone much larger than this one lies a single base away; base qualities are absent. Trimming leaves V shorter by 2 bases and J shorter by 0 bases, with the junction holding 30 bases beyond the gene matches. Including cysteine and phenylalanine, the CDR3 has 26 amino acids. The retained sequence is limited to the CDR3, 78 bases, with the frame set at the first base. CDR1 and CDR2 are drawn from the germline V gene: TSWWSYY, QGS.

Sequencing used non-Vgamma9Vdelta2 gamma-delta T cells from adult blood. The chain couples TRDV1 to TRDJ1; 13 nucleotides in the junction match TRDD3. This clonotype was sampled from a human donor. The DNA sequence is given as TGTGCTCTTGGGGAAGTAATCCCGCACCTTCGTACTGGGGGATACGCTCCTCCCCTGTACACCGATAAACTCATCTTT. Its translation is CALGEVIPHLRTGGYAPPLYTDKLIF.